This T cell receptor (beta chain) was sequenced in a study of blood T cell repertoires in COVID-19. The overall study: The samples span acute and convalescent COVID-19 from the United States, Italy and Spain. The cDNA or gDNA used as material had been derived from T cells, B-cell-depleted T cells, or PBMCs.

Study processing details: Reference gene primers were amplified, and this amplification served to estimate nucleated cell counts. TCRdb's copy holds only in-frame clones and misses some; the assay was immunoSEQ multiplex PCR. D and trimming come from the DNA, and the V and J calls and clone size come from that table. The sample lists some 290,000 clones; about 85% were seen once. The CDR3 has 14 amino acids. Deletions cut 6 bases from V and 2 bases from J, with 13 bases between. In germline, CDR1 is MNHEY, CDR2 SVGAGI. This clone has a single count. The sequencing input was peripheral blood. This TCR came from a man between 18 and 35 years old with active or convalescent COVID-19. The V gene is TRBV6-5, the J gene TRBJ1-2; D call uncertain. The CDR3 bases are TGTGCCAGCAGACTATCGCCTGGGAACTATGGCTACACCTTC. This codes for CASRLSPGNYGYTF.